The 2 T cell receptor beta chains in this list originate from one sample, sequenced in a study of human T cells and chemical hapten exposure. Noted time point: patch test 1, 2 weeks after DPC sensitization. Regarding treatment: therapeutic diphenylcyclopropenone sensitization with weekly scalp DPC. TCRdb analysed the RACE reads with MiXCR anew, one entry per CDR3 protein. The sample records around 110,000 distinct CDR3 sequences, 9.5% to 13% being singletons. The starting material was whole blood, obtained in connection with sensitization to the hapten diphenylcyclopropenone (DPC). The origin of the receptors is a woman aged 45-60 years with alopecia areata. Some clones in this sample may be carry-over from other donors' samples.

This clonotype was counted many times. The chain carries TRBV5-1 and TRBJ2-7, with D uncertain. The CDR3 contains 12 residues. Per germline, CDR1 SGHRS and CDR2 YFSETQ. V dropped 9 bases and J dropped 9 bases, with 19 bases sitting between them. DNA for the CDR3: TGCGCCACCCCAATGGGCCCTCATGGGCAGTACTTC. It specifies CATPMGPHGQYF.

This clonotype was seen many times. The chain links TRBV7-9 to TRBJ1-4; D not certain. The CDR3 loop spans 15 amino acids. Germline CDR1 SEHNR, CDR2 FQNEAQ (reference sequence). Trimming left V 8 bases short and J 0 bases short, with 13 bases between. In nucleotides, the CDR3 is TGTGCCAGCCAGGAAGGCAGCACAACTAATGAAAAACTGTTTTTT. As protein: CASQEGSTTNEKLFF.